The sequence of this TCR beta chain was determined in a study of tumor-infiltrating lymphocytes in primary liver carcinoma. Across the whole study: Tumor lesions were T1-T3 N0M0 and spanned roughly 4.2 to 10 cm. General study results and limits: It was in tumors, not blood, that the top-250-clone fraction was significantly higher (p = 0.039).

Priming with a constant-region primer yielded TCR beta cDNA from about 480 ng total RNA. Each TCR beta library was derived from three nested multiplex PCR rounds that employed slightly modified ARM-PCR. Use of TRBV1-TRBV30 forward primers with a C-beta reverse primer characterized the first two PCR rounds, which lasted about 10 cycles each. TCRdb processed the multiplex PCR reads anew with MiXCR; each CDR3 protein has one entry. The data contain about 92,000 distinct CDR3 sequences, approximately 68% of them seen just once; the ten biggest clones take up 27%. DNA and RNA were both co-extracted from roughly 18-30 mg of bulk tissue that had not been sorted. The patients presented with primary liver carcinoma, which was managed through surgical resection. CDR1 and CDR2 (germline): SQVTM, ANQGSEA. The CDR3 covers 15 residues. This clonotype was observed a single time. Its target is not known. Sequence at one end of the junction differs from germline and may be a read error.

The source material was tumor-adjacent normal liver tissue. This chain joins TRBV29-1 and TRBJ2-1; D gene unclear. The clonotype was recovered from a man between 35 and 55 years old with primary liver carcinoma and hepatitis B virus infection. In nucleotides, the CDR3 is TGCAGCGTGGTGTCTCCTTCCAGCTCCTACAATGAGCAGTTATTC. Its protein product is CSVVSPSSSYNEQLF.